This T cell receptor beta chain was sequenced during a study of radiotherapy plus CTLA-4 blockade in lung cancer. The CDR3 covers 15 residues. The germline V gene encodes CDR1 MNHEY and CDR2 SVGAGI. V lost 6 bases, J lost 1 base, and 16 bases lay in between. The protocol was immunoSEQ multiplex PCR, while the TCRdb copy is restricted to in-frame clones and leaves out a portion. This table has about 110,000 clones, 85% appearing once. This specimen consisted of peripheral blood, obtained from a patient treated with radiotherapy plus ipilimumab. This TCR was sampled from a human donor with non-small cell lung cancer that progressed on radiotherapy plus ipilimumab. Some clones in this sample may be carry-over from other donors' samples. The J gene is TRBJ2-7, the V gene TRBV6-5; a possible D gene is TRBD1 (6 bases). CDR3 region: CASSQTGFGSYEQYF. The CDR3 DNA reads TGTGCCAGCAGCCAGACAGGCTTCGGATCCTACGAGCAGTACTTC.